Included here is one TCR beta chain sequence, with context. Each participant's cohort was designated according to participant-reported clinical history. This entry is derived from a study of blood T cell repertoires in COVID-19. Study details: Spain, Italy and the United States supplied samples that represented acute and convalescent COVID-19. T cells, B-cell-depleted T cells, or PBMCs provided the cDNA or gDNA that served as material.

Sequenced by immunoSEQ multiplex PCR; TCRdb stores in-frame clones only, minus some. The sample includes fewer than 400,000 clones, 80% to 90% seen only once; the top ten take around 4.6%. The receptor was derived from a man aged 25-40 years who had recovered from COVID-19. Sequenced material: PBMCs or T cells enriched from blood (not recorded which).

The CDR3 bases are TGTGCCAGCAGCTTAGGGACAGCTGAAGAGCAGTACTTC. This codes for CASSLGTAEEQYF. The V call is TRBV7-6, the J call TRBJ2-7; perhaps TRBD1 as D (6 bases). The CDR3 is 13 amino acids. Germline CDR1 reads SGHVS; CDR2 reads FNYEAQ. Trimming took off 1 base at V and 7 bases at J, with 11 bases between the two ends.